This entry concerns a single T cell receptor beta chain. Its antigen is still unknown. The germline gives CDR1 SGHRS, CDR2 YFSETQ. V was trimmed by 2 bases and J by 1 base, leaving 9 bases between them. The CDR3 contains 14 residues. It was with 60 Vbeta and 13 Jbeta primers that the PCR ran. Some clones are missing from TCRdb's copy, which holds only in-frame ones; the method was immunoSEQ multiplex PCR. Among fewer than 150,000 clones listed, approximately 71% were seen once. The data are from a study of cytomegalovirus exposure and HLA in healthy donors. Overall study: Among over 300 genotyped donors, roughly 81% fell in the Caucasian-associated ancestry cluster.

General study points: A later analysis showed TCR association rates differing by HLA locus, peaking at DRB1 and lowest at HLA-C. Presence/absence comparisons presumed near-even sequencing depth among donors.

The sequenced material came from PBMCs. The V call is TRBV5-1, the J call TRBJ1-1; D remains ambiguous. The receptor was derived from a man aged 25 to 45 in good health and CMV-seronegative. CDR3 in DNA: TGCGCCAGCAGCTTACAGCCAACGAACACTGAAGCTTTCTTT. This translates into CASSLQPTNTEAFF.